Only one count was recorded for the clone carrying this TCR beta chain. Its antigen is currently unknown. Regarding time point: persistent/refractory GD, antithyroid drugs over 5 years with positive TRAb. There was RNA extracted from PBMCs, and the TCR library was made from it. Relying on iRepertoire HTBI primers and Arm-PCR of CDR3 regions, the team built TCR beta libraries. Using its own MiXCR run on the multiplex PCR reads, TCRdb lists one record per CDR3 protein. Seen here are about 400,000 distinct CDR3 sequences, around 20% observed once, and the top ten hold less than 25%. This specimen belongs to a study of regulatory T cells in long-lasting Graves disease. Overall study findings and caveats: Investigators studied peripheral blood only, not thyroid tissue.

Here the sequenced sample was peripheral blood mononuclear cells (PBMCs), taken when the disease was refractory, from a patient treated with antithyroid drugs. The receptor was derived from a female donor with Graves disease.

DNA of the CDR3: TGTGCCAGCAGTTTAAGTCTCCTAGCGGAAACCGGGGAGCTGTTTTTT. Its protein product is CASSLSLLAETGELFF. V gene TRBV27 combines with J gene TRBJ2-2; TRBD2 agrees at 7 bases. Germline V gene lookup returns CDR1 MNHEY and CDR2 SMNVEV (reference sequence). Trimming took 2 bases from V and 5 from J; bases not matched to a gene: 8. The CDR3 is 16 amino acids.